These T cell receptor beta chains were read from a single sample in a study of control samples from healthy donors and cancer patients. The data were produced by immunoSEQ multiplex PCR, yet TCRdb's version contains in-frame clones alone and is incomplete. The sample records some 96,000 clones, more than 80% being singletons. The sequencing input was blood. Receptors were obtained from a man aged 18 to 30 in good health. CDR3s include the opening cysteine and the closing phenylalanine or tryptophan. D genes are given only for firm matches.

NA	TRBV6-5	TRBJ1-1	CAANVYYTEAFF	TGTGCCGCAAACGTTTATTACACTGAAGCTTTCTTT
TRBD1	TRBV2	TRBJ2-7	CASRGQGGEQYF	TGTGCCAGCAGAGGACAGGGCGGCGAGCAGTACTTC
NA	TRBV4-3	TRBJ1-2	CASSQDVAPGGYTF	TGCGCCAGCAGCCAAGATGTCGCCCCGGGTGGCTACACCTTC
TRBD2	TRBV4-3	TRBJ2-1	CASSHGFLSGSLFF	TGCGCCAGCAGCCATGGTTTTCTAAGCGGGAGTCTGTTCTTC
NA	TRBV6-5	TRBJ2-5	CASSYRRGPQETQYF	TGTGCCAGCAGTTATCGGAGGGGGCCGCAAGAGACCCAGTACTTC
NA	TRBV4-1	TRBJ1-2	CASSQEPTGIRYGYTF	TGCGCCAGCAGCCAAGAACCAACAGGGATTAGATATGGCTACACCTTC
TRBD1	TRBV4-1	TRBJ2-7	CASSQRTGDEQYF	TGCGCCAGCAGCCAAAGAACAGGGGACGAGCAGTACTTC
NA	TRBV6-5	TRBJ1-2	CASSYFGQGYGYTF	TGTGCCAGCAGTTACTTCGGGCAGGGCTATGGCTACACCTTC
NA	TRBV7-9	TRBJ1-2	CASSLPPAGTNRYGYTF	TGTGCCAGCAGCCTCCCACCGGCAGGGACCAATCGGTATGGCTACACCTTC
NA	TRBV30	TRBJ2-7	CAWTPLRYEQYF	TGTGCCTGGACACCCCTTCGGTACGAGCAGTACTTC